One and the same sample provided the 26 T cell receptor beta chains below, sequenced in a study of OX40 agonist ivuxolimab in advanced cancers. Library preparation employed the immunoSEQ multiplex PCR assay. The clones in this table, taken by TCRdb from immuneACCESS, are in-frame only. Not every clone is retained; where verified, under half of the shortfall comes from an unresolved V gene, and the cause of the rest is unknown. A total of about 71,000 clones appear in this sample, about 81% of them only once. The top ten hold roughly 4.7% of the sample. The sequenced sample was CD4+ or CD8+ T cells sorted from blood, obtained in a trial of the OX40 agonist ivuxolimab. Every receptor here comes from an adult with an advanced solid tumor such as melanoma, head and neck, liver or kidney cancer.

This clone was found once. This sequence joins TRBV5-1 and TRBJ2-5, with D possibly being TRBD2 (5 bases). The V gene's germline CDR1 is SGHRS and CDR2 YFSETQ. The CDR3 sequence is 16 residues long. Trimming took off 0 bases at V and 0 bases at J, with 12 bases between the two ends. DNA for the CDR3: TGCGCCAGCAGCTTGGCCCGGACTGCTTACCAAGAGACCCAGTACTTC. It specifies CASSLARTAYQETQYF.

The V call is TRBV9, the J call TRBJ2-7, with a tentative D call TRBD1 (5 bases). Trimming removed 0 bases from V and 3 bases from J, with 10 bases in between. This CDR3 has 14 amino acids. Germline CDR1 and CDR2: SGDLS and YYNGEE. CDR3 protein: CASSVAPGNYEQYF. CDR3 nucleotide sequence: TGTGCCAGCAGCGTAGCTCCAGGGAACTACGAGCAGTACTTC.

The count of this clone is one. V is TRBV25-1 and J is TRBJ2-5; 8 nucleotides agree with TRBD2. The junction had 3 bases not matched to a gene; V was cut back by 7 bases and J by 2 bases. The CDR3 extends over 13 amino acids. Germline V CDR1 and CDR2: MGHDK, SYGVNS. CDR3 in DNA: TGTGCCAGCAATAGCGGGATACAAGAGACCCAGTACTTC. Amino acid sequence: CASNSGIQETQYF.

The V gene is TRBV29-1, the J gene TRBJ1-3, with a possible D match to TRBD1 (5 bases). Germline CDR1 reads SQVTM; CDR2 reads ANQGSEA. The CDR3 extends over 13 amino acids. With 7 bases removed from V and 0 bases from J, the gap between germline ends came to 10 bases. CDR3 sequence: CSASGHSGNTIYF. The DNA for the CDR3 is TGCAGCGCGTCAGGGCACTCTGGAAACACCATATATTTT.

The gene calls are TRBV10-3 and TRBJ2-5; 8 bases agree with TRBD1. Trimming cost V 4 bases and J 5 bases; bases outside gene matches: 9. This CDR3 region has 15 residues. Germline CDR1 ENHRY, CDR2 SYGVKD. The CDR3: CAISAGQGALETQYF. In DNA, the CDR3 is TGTGCCATCAGTGCTGGTCAGGGGGCTCTGGAGACCCAGTACTTC.

The V call is TRBV11-1, the J call TRBJ2-1, with no clear D. Looked up from germline, CDR1 is SGHAT and CDR2 is FQDESV (reference sequence). The CDR3 has 14 amino acids. V was cut by 3 bases and J by 6 bases, with 12 bases left in between. The CDR3 region is CASSLPPPLNEQFF. CDR3 coding DNA: TGTGCCAGCAGCTTGCCCCCTCCTCTCAATGAGCAGTTCTTC.

V and J are TRBV11-2 and TRBJ2-1; 11 bases align to TRBD1. Germline trimming cut 2 bases from V and 3 bases from J; bases unmatched to any gene: 3. Germline V gives CDR1 SGHAT, CDR2 FQNNGV. The CDR3 consists of 16 residues. The chain's CDR3 is CASSLIGTGGYNEQFF. The CDR3 DNA is TGTGCCAGCAGCTTAATTGGGACAGGGGGCTACAATGAGCAGTTCTTC.

V is TRBV6-1 and J is TRBJ2-5; tentative D call: TRBD2 (5 bases). This CDR3 has 13 amino acids. V lost 3 bases and J 6 bases, leaving 11 bases between the germline ends. CDR1 and CDR2 (germline): MNHNS, SASEGT. The CDR3 sequence: CASSDSGSQTQYF. The DNA of the CDR3 is TGTGCCAGCAGTGACTCGGGGTCCCAGACCCAGTACTTC.

This chain joins TRBV7-3 and TRBJ2-3; the match to TRBD1 covers 10 bases. The ends lost 2 bases at V and 2 bases at J; junction bases unmatched: 1. There are 15 residues in the CDR3. CDR1 is SGHTA, CDR2 FQGTGA, per germline. This CDR3 reads CASSLGTGVTDTQYF. The CDR3 nucleotides are TGTGCCAGCAGCTTAGGGACAGGGGTCACAGATACGCAGTATTTT.

The chain recombines TRBV6-5 with TRBJ1-2, with D possibly matching TRBD1 (6 bases). Germline V lookup: CDR1 MNHEY, CDR2 SVGAGI. The CDR3 spans 13 residues. V shed 6 bases and J shed 9 bases, with 17 bases lying between them. The CDR3 region is CASRLLGGGSYTF. DNA of the CDR3: TGTGCCAGCAGATTACTTGGGGGCGGGAGCTACACCTTC.

V usage is TRBV6-6 and J usage is TRBJ2-1; D may correspond to TRBD1 or TRBD2 (5 bases each). Germline CDR1 reads MNHNY; CDR2 reads SVGAGI (reference sequence). V lost 0 bases and J lost 8, with 8 bases in between. The CDR3 consists of 13 residues. This chain's CDR3 is CASSYSLGDEQFF. The DNA of the CDR3 is TGTGCCAGCAGTTACTCGTTGGGGGATGAGCAGTTCTTC.

The rearrangement joins TRBV27 to TRBJ2-7, with D possibly being TRBD1 (6 bases). The CDR3 is 14 residues long. In germline, CDR1 is MNHEY, CDR2 SMNVEV (reference sequence). V gave up 2 bases and J gave up 7 bases, with 15 bases separating them. For the CDR3, the DNA is TGTGCCAGCAGTTTAAACAGGGCCAATCAGGAGCAGTACTTC. It is translated as CASSLNRANQEQYF.

The V and J genes are TRBV4-1 and TRBJ2-5; no firm D call. This CDR3 is built from 13 residues. Deletions cut 4 bases from V and 2 bases from J, with 8 bases between. Germline CDR1 and CDR2: MGHRA and YSYEKL. The CDR3 DNA reads TGCGCCAGCAGCCTCGGACCTCAAGAGACCCAGTACTTC. It codes for CASSLGPQETQYF.

The sample holds one count of this clone. The chain has TRBV4-2 and TRBJ2-7, with D possibly being TRBD1 (7 bases). The CDR3 runs 14 residues. The V gene's germline CDR1 is LGHNA and CDR2 YNFKEQ. V was pared by 1 base and J by 5 bases, with 12 bases between. The CDR3 here is CASSQGAGGNEQYF. The CDR3 DNA reads TGTGCCAGCAGCCAAGGGGCAGGGGGGAACGAGCAGTACTTC.

The chain carries TRBV7-6 and TRBJ1-1; no reliable D call. The CDR3 totals 14 residues. The germline gives CDR1 SGHVS, CDR2 FNYEAQ. The ends were cut back, 4 bases at V and 6 bases at J, with 15 bases in the middle. The CDR3 nucleotides are TGTGCCAGCAGCTCGGGAGCGGGGTTGTCTGAAGCTTTCTTT. Protein: CASSSGAGLSEAFF. The entire variable domain, with the rest obtained from reference TRBV7-6 and TRBJ1-1, is as follows: GAGVSQSPRYKVTKRGQDVALRCDPISGHVSLYWYRQALGQGPEFLTYFNYEAQQDKSGLPNDRFSAERPEGSISTLTIQRTEQRDSAMYRCASSSGAGLSEAFFGQGTRLTVV.

V is TRBV5-1 and J is TRBJ1-6, with no clear D. The V gene lost 0 bases and the J gene lost 0 bases, with 13 bases spanning the gap. Per germline, CDR1 SGHRS and CDR2 YFSETQ. This CDR3 comprises 18 residues. The CDR3 DNA is TGCGCCAGCAGCTTGGGGACGGCCGAAAGCTCCTATAATTCACCCCTCCACTTT. It yields the protein CASSLGTAESSYNSPLHF.

This chain connects TRBV7-2 to TRBJ2-7; D uncertain. With 1 base removed from V and 2 bases from J, the gap between germline ends came to 9 bases. This CDR3 is 14 amino acids long. Germline V gene data show CDR1 as SGHTA and CDR2 as FQGNSA. The CDR3 spells CASSLGPETYEQYF. In DNA, the CDR3 is TGTGCCAGCAGCTTAGGCCCGGAAACCTACGAGCAGTACTTC. Drawing the rest from reference TRBV7-2 and TRBJ2-7, the complete variable domain is GAGVSQSPSNKVTEKGKDVELRCDPISGHTALYWYRQSLGQGLEFLIYFQGNSAPDKSGLPSDRFSAERTGGSVSTLTIQRTQQEDSAVYLCASSLGPETYEQYFGPGTRLTVT.

The CDR3, as DNA: TGCGCCAGCAGCTTGGCCGGAGGGGCGACGAACACCGGGGAGCTGTTTTTT. Protein product: CASSLAGGATNTGELFF. The chain links TRBV5-1 to TRBJ2-2; tentative D call: TRBD2 (6 bases). CDR3 length: 17 residues. The germline V gene encodes CDR1 SGHRS and CDR2 YFSETQ. V shed 0 bases and J shed 0 bases, with 12 bases lying between them.

V is TRBV13 and J is TRBJ2-6, with D uncertain. V gave up 0 bases and J gave up 4 bases, with 10 bases separating them. CDR3 length equals 16 residues. The germline V gene encodes CDR1 PRHDT and CDR2 FYEKMQ (reference sequence). As DNA, the CDR3 is TGTGCCAGCAGCTTAGGCAGGCCTCAGGGGGCCAACGTCCTGACTTTC. As protein: CASSLGRPQGANVLTF.

The chain couples TRBV18 to TRBJ2-1; weak D call: TRBD2 (5 bases). Germline assignment: CDR1 KGHSH and CDR2 LQKENI. Between the trimmed V and J ends, which lost 2 bases and 10 bases, there was a span of 12 bases. CDR3 length: 13 amino acids. CDR3 residues: CASSPNSPGEQFF. The CDR3 region has the DNA TGTGCCAGCTCACCAAACTCCCCGGGGGAGCAGTTCTTC. Using reference TRBV18 and TRBJ2-1 for the parts outside the CDR3, the full variable domain is NAGVMQNPRHLVRRRGQEARLRCSPMKGHSHVYWYRQLPEEGLKFMVYLQKENIIDESGMPKERFSAEFPKEGPSILRIQQVVRGDSAAYFCASSPNSPGEQFFGPGTRLTVL.

V and J are TRBV18 and TRBJ1-1; 10 bases are shared with TRBD1. Germline lookup yields CDR1 KGHSH and CDR2 LQKENI. The V gene end was trimmed by 3 bases and the J gene end by 6 bases; junction bases not matched to a gene: 10. CDR3 length equals 16 residues. CDR3 in DNA: TGTGCCAGCTCACCGGGGACAGGGGTGAGAACGGCTGAAGCTTTCTTT. This translates into CASSPGTGVRTAEAFF.

This chain uses TRBV11-3 with TRBJ2-7; 8 positions agree with TRBD2. The CDR3 is 17 amino acids. V lost 2 bases to trimming and J lost 0 bases; unmatched junction nucleotides: 9. Germline loops: CDR1 SGHNT, CDR2 YENEEA. As DNA, the CDR3 is TGTGCCAGCAGCTTACCAACTAGCGGCCTGAGCTCCTACGAGCAGTACTTC. Its protein is CASSLPTSGLSSYEQYF.

The chain combines TRBV5-4 with TRBJ2-5; the match to TRBD2 covers 10 bases. J gave up 5 bases and V 3 bases, and 4 bases lay outside the gene matches. The CDR3 contains 14 residues. The germline V gene encodes CDR1 SGHNT and CDR2 YYREEE (reference sequence). CDR3 DNA sequence: TGTGCCAGCAGCTGGGCTAGCGGGAGTGAGACCCAGTACTTC. Translating it yields CASSWASGSETQYF.

J is TRBJ2-5 and V is TRBV18, with D possibly being TRBD1 (6 bases). The CDR3 loop spans 14 amino acids. Germline CDR1 is KGHSH and CDR2 is LQKENI. Deletions cut 5 bases from V and 0 bases from J, with 10 bases between. The CDR3 DNA sequence: TGTGCCAGCTCAGATAACAGGGACCAAGAGACCCAGTACTTC. It encodes CASSDNRDQETQYF. The variable domain in full, completed from reference TRBV18 and TRBJ2-5, reads NAGVMQNPRHLVRRRGQEARLRCSPMKGHSHVYWYRQLPEEGLKFMVYLQKENIIDESGMPKERFSAEFPKEGPSILRIQQVVRGDSAAYFCASSDNRDQETQYFGPGTRLLVL.

This chain joins TRBV7-2 and TRBJ2-5; 9 bases align to TRBD2. The V gene end was trimmed by 5 bases and the J gene end by 1 base; junction bases not matched to a gene: 5. This CDR3 has 15 residues. Germline CDR1 SGHTA, CDR2 FQGNSA. DNA for the CDR3: TGTGCCAGCAGCCGTTTTAGCGGGGGCCAAGAGACCCAGTACTTC. Translation gives CASSRFSGGQETQYF. Based on the CDR3 plus reference TRBV7-2 and TRBJ2-5, the full variable domain is GAGVSQSPSNKVTEKGKDVELRCDPISGHTALYWYRQSLGQGLEFLIYFQGNSAPDKSGLPSDRFSAERTGGSVSTLTIQRTQQEDSAVYLCASSRFSGGQETQYFGPGTRLLVL.

The chain employs TRBV11-3 and TRBJ2-7, with D tentatively TRBD2 (6 bases). This CDR3 is built from 14 residues. V was cut by 4 bases and J by 3 bases, with 13 bases left in between. The germline V gene has CDR1 SGHNT and CDR2 YENEEA. CDR3 in amino acids: CASSSRDGDYEQYF. CDR3 in DNA: TGTGCCAGCAGCTCGCGGGACGGCGACTACGAGCAGTACTTC.